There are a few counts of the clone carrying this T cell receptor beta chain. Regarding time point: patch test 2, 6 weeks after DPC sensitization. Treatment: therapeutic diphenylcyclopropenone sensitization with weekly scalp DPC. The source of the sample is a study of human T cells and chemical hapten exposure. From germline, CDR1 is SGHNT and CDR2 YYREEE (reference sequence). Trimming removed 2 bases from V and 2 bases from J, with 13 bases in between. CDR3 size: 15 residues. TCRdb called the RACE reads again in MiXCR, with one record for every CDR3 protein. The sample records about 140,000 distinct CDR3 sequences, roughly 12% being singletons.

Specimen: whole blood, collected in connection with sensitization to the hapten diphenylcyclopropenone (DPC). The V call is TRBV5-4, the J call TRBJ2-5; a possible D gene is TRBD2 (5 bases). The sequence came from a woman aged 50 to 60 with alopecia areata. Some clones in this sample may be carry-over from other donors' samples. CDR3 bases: TGTGCCAGCAGCTTACCCGGAGCGGCACAAGAGACCCAGTACTTC. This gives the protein CASSLPGAAQETQYF.